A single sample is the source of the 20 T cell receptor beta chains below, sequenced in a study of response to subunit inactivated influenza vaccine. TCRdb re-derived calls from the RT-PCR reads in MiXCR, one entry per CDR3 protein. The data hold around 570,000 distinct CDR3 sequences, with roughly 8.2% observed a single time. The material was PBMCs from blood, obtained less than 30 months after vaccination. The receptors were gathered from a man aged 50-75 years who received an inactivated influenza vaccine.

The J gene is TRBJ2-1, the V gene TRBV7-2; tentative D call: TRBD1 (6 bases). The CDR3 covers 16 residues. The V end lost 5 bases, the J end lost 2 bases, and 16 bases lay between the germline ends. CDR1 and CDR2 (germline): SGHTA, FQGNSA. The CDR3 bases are TGTGCCAGCAGCCCAAGTCAGGGGAGCCCCTACAATGAGCAGTTCTTC. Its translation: CASSPSQGSPYNEQFF.

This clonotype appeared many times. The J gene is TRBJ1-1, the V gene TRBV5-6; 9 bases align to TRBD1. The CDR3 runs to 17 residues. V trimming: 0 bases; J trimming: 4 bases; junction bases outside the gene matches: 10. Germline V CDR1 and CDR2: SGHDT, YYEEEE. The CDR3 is CASSLGQTGGGTTEAFF. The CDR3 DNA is TGTGCCAGCAGCTTGGGACAGACAGGGGGAGGGACCACTGAAGCTTTCTTT.

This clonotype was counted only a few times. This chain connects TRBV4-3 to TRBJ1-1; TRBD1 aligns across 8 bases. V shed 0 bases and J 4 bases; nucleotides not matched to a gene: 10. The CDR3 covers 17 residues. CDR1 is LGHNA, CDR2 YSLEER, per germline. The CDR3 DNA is TGCGCCAGCAGCCAAGAGAGCGTAGGACAGGGAAGCACTGAAGCTTTCTTT. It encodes CASSQESVGQGSTEAFF.

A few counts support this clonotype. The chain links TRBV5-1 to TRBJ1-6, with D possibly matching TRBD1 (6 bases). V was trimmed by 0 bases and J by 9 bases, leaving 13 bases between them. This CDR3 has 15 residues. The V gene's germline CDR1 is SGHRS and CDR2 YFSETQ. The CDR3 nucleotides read TGCGCCAGCAGCTTGGGAACAGGGAACCGTTCACCCCTCCACTTT. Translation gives CASSLGTGNRSPLHF.

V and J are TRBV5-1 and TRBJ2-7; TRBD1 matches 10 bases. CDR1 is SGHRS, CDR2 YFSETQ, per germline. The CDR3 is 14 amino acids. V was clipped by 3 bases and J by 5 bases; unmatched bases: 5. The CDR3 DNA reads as TGCGCCAGCAGCTCGGGGACAGGGGTCCACGAGCAGTACTTC. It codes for CASSSGTGVHEQYF.

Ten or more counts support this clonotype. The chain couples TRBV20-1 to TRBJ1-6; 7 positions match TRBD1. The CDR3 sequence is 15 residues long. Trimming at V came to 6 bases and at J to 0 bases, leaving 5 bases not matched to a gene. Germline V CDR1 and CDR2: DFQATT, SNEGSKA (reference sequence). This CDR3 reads CSATGQSSYNSPLHF. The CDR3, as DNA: TGCAGTGCAACGGGACAGAGCTCCTATAATTCACCCCTCCACTTT.

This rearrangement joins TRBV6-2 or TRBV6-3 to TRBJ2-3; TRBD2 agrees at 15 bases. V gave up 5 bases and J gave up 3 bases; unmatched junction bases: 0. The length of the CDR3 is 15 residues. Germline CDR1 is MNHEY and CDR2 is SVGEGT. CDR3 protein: CASSGTSGRTDTQYF. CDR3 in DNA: TGTGCCAGCAGTGGGACTAGCGGGAGGACAGATACGCAGTATTTT.

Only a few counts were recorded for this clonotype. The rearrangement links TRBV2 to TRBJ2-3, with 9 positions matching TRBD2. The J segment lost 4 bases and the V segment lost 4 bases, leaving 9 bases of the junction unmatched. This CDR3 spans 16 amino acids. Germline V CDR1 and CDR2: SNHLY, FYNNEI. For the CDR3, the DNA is TGTGCCAGCAGTGTAGTGCGGGGGGGCAGGTCAGATACGCAGTATTTT. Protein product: CASSVVRGGRSDTQYF.

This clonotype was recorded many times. The CDR3 DNA follows: TGTGCCAGCAGTTTAGGAGGGAAAGAGACCCAGTACTTC. This sequence encodes CASSLGGKETQYF. The chain employs TRBV12-3 or TRBV12-4 and TRBJ2-5; tentatively, D is TRBD2 (5 bases). The CDR3 loop spans 13 amino acids. Trimming took off 1 base at V and 3 bases at J, with 6 bases between the two ends.

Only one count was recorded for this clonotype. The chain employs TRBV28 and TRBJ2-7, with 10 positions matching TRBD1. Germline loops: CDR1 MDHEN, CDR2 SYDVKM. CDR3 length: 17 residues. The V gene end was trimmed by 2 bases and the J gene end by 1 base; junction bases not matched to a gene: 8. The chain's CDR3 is CASSLTLTGGFSYEQYF. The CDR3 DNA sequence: TGTGCCAGCAGTTTAACCCTGACAGGGGGCTTTTCCTACGAGCAGTACTTC.

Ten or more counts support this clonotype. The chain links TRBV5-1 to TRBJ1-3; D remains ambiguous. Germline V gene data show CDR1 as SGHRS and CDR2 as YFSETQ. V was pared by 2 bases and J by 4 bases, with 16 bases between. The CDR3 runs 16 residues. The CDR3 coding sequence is TGCGCCAGCAGCTTAACATCGCGGAGTGCCGGAAACACCATATATTTT. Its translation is CASSLTSRSAGNTIYF.

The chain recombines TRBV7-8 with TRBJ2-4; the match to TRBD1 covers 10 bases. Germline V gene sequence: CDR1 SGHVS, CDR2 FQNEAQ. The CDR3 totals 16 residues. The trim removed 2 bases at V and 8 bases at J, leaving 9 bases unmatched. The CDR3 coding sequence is TGTGCCAGCAGCTTAATGGGACAGGGGAAGGAGTACATTCAGTACTTC. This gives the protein CASSLMGQGKEYIQYF.

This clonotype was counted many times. In DNA form, the CDR3 reads TGTGCCATAGCAGCAGTGAACACTGAAGCTTTCTTT. Its translation is CAIAAVNTEAFF. This rearrangement joins TRBV10-3 to TRBJ1-1; D unclear. Trimming stripped 9 bases from V and 0 bases from J, with 8 bases between. Germline CDR1 reads ENHRY; CDR2 reads SYGVKD. The CDR3 loop spans 12 amino acids.

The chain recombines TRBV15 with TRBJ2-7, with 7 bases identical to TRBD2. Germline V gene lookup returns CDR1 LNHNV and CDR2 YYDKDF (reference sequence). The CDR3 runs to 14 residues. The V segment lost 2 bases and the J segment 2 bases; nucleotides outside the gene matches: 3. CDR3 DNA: TGTGCCACCAGCAGAAGGACTAGTCCCTACGAGCAGTACTTC. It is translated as CATSRRTSPYEQYF.

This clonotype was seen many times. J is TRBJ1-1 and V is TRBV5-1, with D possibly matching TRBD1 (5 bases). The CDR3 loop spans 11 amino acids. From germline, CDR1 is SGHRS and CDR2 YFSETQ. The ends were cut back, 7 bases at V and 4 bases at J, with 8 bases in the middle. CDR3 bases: TGCGCCAGCGAAAGGGGCACTGAAGCTTTCTTT. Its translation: CASERGTEAFF.

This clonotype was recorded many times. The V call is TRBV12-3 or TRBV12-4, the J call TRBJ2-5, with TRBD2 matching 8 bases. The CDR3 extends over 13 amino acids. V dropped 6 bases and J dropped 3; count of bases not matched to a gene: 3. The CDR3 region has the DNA TGTGCCAGCAGCCTTAGCGGGGAAGAGACCCAGTACTTC. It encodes CASSLSGEETQYF.

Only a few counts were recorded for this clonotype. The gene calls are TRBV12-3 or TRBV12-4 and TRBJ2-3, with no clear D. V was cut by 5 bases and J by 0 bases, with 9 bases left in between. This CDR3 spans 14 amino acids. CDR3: CASSTTRSTDTQYF. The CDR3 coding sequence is TGTGCCAGCAGTACGACACGAAGCACAGATACGCAGTATTTT.

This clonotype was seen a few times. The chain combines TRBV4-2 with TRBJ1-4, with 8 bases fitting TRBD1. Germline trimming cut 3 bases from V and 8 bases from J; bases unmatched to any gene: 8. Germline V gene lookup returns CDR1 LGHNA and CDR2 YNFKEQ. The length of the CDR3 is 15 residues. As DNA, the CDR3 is TGTGCCAGCAGCCAGGGACAGGTGGGGGGAGAAAAACTGTTTTTT. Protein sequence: CASSQGQVGGEKLFF.

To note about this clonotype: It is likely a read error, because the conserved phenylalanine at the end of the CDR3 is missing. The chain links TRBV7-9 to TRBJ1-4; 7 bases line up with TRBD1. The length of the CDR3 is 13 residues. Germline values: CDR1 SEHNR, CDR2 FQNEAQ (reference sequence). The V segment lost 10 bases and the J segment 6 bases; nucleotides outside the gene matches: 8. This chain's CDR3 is CATIQGIDEKLFS. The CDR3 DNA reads TGTGCCACCATACAGGGGATAGATGAAAAACTGTTTTCT.

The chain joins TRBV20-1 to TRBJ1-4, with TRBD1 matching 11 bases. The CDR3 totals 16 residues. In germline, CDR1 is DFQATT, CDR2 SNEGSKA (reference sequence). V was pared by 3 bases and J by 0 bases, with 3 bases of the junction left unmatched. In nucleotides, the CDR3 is TGCAGTGCTAGGGGGACAGGGGGTGCAACTAATGAAAAACTGTTTTTT. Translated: CSARGTGGATNEKLFF.